This T cell receptor (beta chain) derives from a study of response to subunit inactivated influenza vaccine. Overall study findings and caveats: Only a handful of new T cells, the authors suggested, are recruited with each seasonal influenza vaccination.

Comments on this clonotype: Its antigen is unknown.

The CDR3 has 17 residues. The V segment lost 3 bases and the J segment 0 bases; nucleotides outside the gene matches: 3. TCRdb processed the RT-PCR reads anew with MiXCR; each CDR3 protein has one entry. The data contain approximately 530,000 distinct CDR3 sequences, 10% to 15% of them singletons. The V gene is TRBV12-3 or TRBV12-4, the J gene TRBJ2-6; 9 positions match TRBD1. The sequenced sample was PBMCs from blood, obtained about 6 weeks after vaccination. The TCR originated in a man aged 45-65 years who received an inactivated influenza vaccine. The CDR3 protein is CASSFWTGASGANVLTF. CDR3 bases: TGTGCCAGCAGTTTCTGGACAGGGGCCTCTGGGGCCAACGTCCTGACTTTC.